The rows below give T cell receptor beta chains drawn from one sample of a study of cytomegalovirus exposure and HLA in healthy donors. Here immunoSEQ multiplex PCR was the method, and the copy in TCRdb shows in-frame clones only, minus some. This sample carries 140,000 to 150,000 clones, roughly four fifths of them seen once, and the ten largest clones take roughly 3.1%. Source material: PBMCs. Every receptor here comes from a man aged 40-49 years in good health and CMV-seropositive. Both conserved end residues are part of each CDR3. A D gene is named only where the DNA matches it firmly. Part of the rows lack a size; the others show once, few, many or a class for expanded clones.

D | J | size | V | CDR3 | DNA
TRBD2 | TRBJ2-7 | . | TRBV27 | CASSLRAGVYEQYF | TGTGCCAGCAGTTTGCGAGCGGGAGTCTACGAGCAGTACTTC
TRBD1 | TRBJ1-6 | . | TRBV5-1 | CASRTGAENNSPLHF | TGCGCCAGCAGGACAGGGGCCGAAAATAATTCACCCCTCCACTTT
. | TRBJ1-3 | . | TRBV2 | CASSEYRLGATSSGNTIYF | TGTGCCAGCAGTGAATACAGGTTGGGGGCAACCAGCTCTGGAAACACCATATATTTT
. | TRBJ1-5 | . | TRBV7-2 | CASSLGRGIRPQHF | TGTGCCAGCAGCTTGGGCCGGGGGATACGGCCCCAGCATTTT
TRBD1 | TRBJ2-2 | . | TRBV2 | CASIAGTGRTGELFF | TGTGCCAGCATCGCCGGGACAGGGCGCACCGGGGAGCTGTTTTTT
TRBD1 | TRBJ1-2 | . | TRBV27 | CASWARGSGTSYGYTF | TGTGCCAGCTGGGCCAGGGGGTCAGGGACCTCCTATGGCTACACCTTC
. | TRBJ2-7 | few | TRBV5-1 | CASSLYWGDEQYF | TGCGCCAGCAGCTTGTACTGGGGGGACGAGCAGTACTTC
. | TRBJ1-1 | . | TRBV11-2 | CASSLEAGGGTEAFF | TGTGCCAGCAGCTTAGAGGCGGGGGGTGGAACTGAAGCTTTCTTT
. | TRBJ2-7 | . | TRBV9 | CASSVVVGREQYF | TGTGCCAGCAGCGTAGTGGTGGGGAGGGAGCAGTACTTC
TRBD2 | TRBJ2-1 | . | TRBV6-6 | CASSYSGGVVKDEQFF | TGTGCCAGCAGTTACTCGGGGGGGGTGGTTAAGGATGAGCAGTTCTTC
. | TRBJ1-3 | . | TRBV14 | CASSQVLNSTGRHTIYF | TGTGCCAGCAGCCAAGTTCTGAACTCTACAGGGCGACACACCATATATTTT
. | TRBJ2-3 | . | TRBV6-5 | CASSYSGASGADTQYF | TGTGCCAGCAGTTACTCGGGGGCGTCAGGGGCTGATACGCAGTATTTT
. | TRBJ1-2 | . | TRBV6-6 | CASTGDQQYYGYTF | TGTGCCAGCACGGGGGACCAACAGTACTATGGCTACACCTTC
TRBD1 | TRBJ2-7 | . | TRBV6-5 | CASRTQTGPYEQYF | TGTGCCAGCAGGACCCAGACAGGGCCCTACGAGCAGTACTTC
. | TRBJ2-7 | . | TRBV5-4 | CASSFSGDYEQYF | TGTGCCAGCAGCTTTTCGGGAGACTACGAGCAGTACTTC
TRBD1 | TRBJ1-1 | . | TRBV7-9 | CASSLGDRGSAEAFF | TGTGCCAGCAGCCTCGGGGACAGGGGAAGCGCTGAAGCTTTCTTT
TRBD2 | TRBJ2-7 | few | TRBV25-1 | CASSAFSGASYEQYF | TGTGCCAGCAGTGCATTCAGCGGGGCCTCCTACGAGCAGTACTTC
. | TRBJ1-2 | . | TRBV5-1 | CASSLYQAEYGYTF | TGCGCCAGCAGCCTGTACCAGGCAGAATATGGCTACACCTTC
. | TRBJ2-7 | . | TRBV18 | CASSVQGREQYF | TGTGCCAGCTCAGTGCAGGGTCGCGAGCAGTACTTC
TRBD2 | TRBJ2-1 | . | TRBV19 | CASSIKGLAGGSSYNEQFF | TGTGCCAGTAGTATAAAGGGACTAGCGGGGGGGAGCTCCTACAATGAGCAGTTCTTC
. | TRBJ1-5 | . | TRBV18 | CASSPPGHGNQPQHF | TGTGCCAGCTCACCACCGGGACACGGCAATCAGCCCCAGCATTTT
. | TRBJ2-7 | . | TRBV10-2 | CASKRGGVYEQYF | TGCGCCAGCAAACGGGGAGGAGTCTACGAGCAGTACTTC
. | TRBJ2-1 | few | TRBV18 | CASSPGPGILEQFF | TGTGCCAGCTCACCCGGGCCAGGGATCCTTGAGCAGTTCTTC
. | TRBJ1-2 | . | TRBV5-1 | CASSLVSGSVGYTF | TGCGCCAGCAGCTTGGTTTCAGGGTCGGTTGGCTACACCTTC
. | TRBJ2-5 | . | TRBV27 | CASSLWSGGETQYF | TGTGCCAGCAGTTTATGGAGTGGAGGAGAGACCCAGTACTTC
. | TRBJ2-1 | . | TRBV6-5 | CASSVDYNEQFF | TGTGCCAGCAGCGTAGATTACAATGAGCAGTTCTTC
TRBD1 | TRBJ1-5 | . | TRBV19 | CASMPRQGIGNQPQHF | TGTGCCAGTATGCCCAGACAGGGGATTGGCAATCAGCCCCAGCATTTT
TRBD2 | TRBJ2-1 | . | TRBV28 | CASSLSTSGTYNEQFF | TGTGCCAGCAGTTTATCCACTAGCGGGACCTACAATGAGCAGTTCTTC
. | TRBJ2-1 | . | TRBV30 | CAWSVDFRSNEQFF | TGTGCCTGGAGTGTAGACTTTCGCTCCAATGAGCAGTTCTTC
. | TRBJ2-7 | . | TRBV6-6 | CASNTPGRPGSYEQYF | TGTGCCAGCAACACCCCTGGCAGGCCTGGCTCCTACGAGCAGTACTTC
. | TRBJ1-3 | . | TRBV5-1 | CASSLGGAEAGNTIYF | TGCGCCAGCAGCCTGGGGGGCGCGGAAGCTGGAAACACCATATATTTT
TRBD1 | TRBJ2-3 | . | TRBV28 | CASSSPAGTGRRHTQYF | TGTGCCAGCAGTTCACCCGCCGGGACAGGGCGCCGGCATACGCAGTATTTT
. | TRBJ2-7 | . | TRBV28 | CASSLDSLPQGQGLYEQYF | TGTGCCAGCAGTTTAGATTCACTCCCTCAGGGTCAGGGCCTATACGAGCAGTACTTC
TRBD2 | TRBJ2-5 | . | TRBV7-9 | CASMVGRGGETQYF | TGTGCCAGCATGGTCGGTCGCGGGGGAGAGACCCAGTACTTC
TRBD1 | TRBJ2-5 | few | TRBV2 | CASRSGGAGETQYF | TGTGCCAGCAGGTCAGGGGGCGCGGGGGAGACCCAGTACTTC
TRBD1 | TRBJ2-7 | . | TRBV15 | CATSRAPGGYEQYF | TGTGCCACCAGCAGAGCTCCAGGGGGCTACGAGCAGTACTTC
TRBD2 | TRBJ2-3 | . | TRBV7-2 | CASSSLPSGSIADTQYF | TGTGCCAGCAGCTCCCTTCCTAGCGGGAGCATCGCAGATACGCAGTATTTT
TRBD1 | TRBJ1-1 | few | TRBV9 | CASSAGQGHTEAFF | TGTGCCAGCAGCGCCGGACAGGGCCACACTGAAGCTTTCTTT
TRBD2 | TRBJ2-7 | . | TRBV7-2 | CASSLGASGRTYEQYF | TGTGCCAGCAGCTTGGGAGCTAGCGGACGTACCTACGAGCAGTACTTC
TRBD1 | TRBJ1-2 | once | TRBV6-1 | CASGEQGYYGYTF | TGTGCCAGCGGGGAACAGGGGTATTATGGCTACACCTTC
TRBD1 | TRBJ1-5 | few | TRBV7-2 | CASSRGQGSNQPQHF | TGTGCCAGCAGCCGCGGACAGGGCAGCAATCAGCCCCAGCATTTT
. | TRBJ2-3 | . | TRBV20-1 | CSASYTDTQYF | TGCAGTGCTAGCTACACAGATACGCAGTATTTT
. | TRBJ2-5 | . | TRBV5-4 | CASSIVQETQYF | TGTGCCAGCAGCATCGTCCAAGAGACCCAGTACTTC
TRBD2 | TRBJ2-3 | . | TRBV7-9 | CASSLVGTSSTDTQYF | TGTGCCAGCAGCTTAGTGGGGACTAGCAGCACAGATACGCAGTATTTT
TRBD1 | TRBJ2-7 | . | TRBV5-1 | CASSPDREVYEQYF | TGCGCCAGCAGCCCGGACAGGGAAGTATACGAGCAGTACTTC